This is a list of T cell receptor beta chains from one sample in a study of healthy donors' naive CD4 and CD8 T cells. TCRdb redid the calling of the reads with MiXCR, one entry per CDR3 protein. The repertoire holds 150,000 to 200,000 distinct CDR3 sequences, with over 60% as singletons. Sequenced input: naive CD4+ and CD8+ T cells sorted from blood, pooled from several donors. These receptors were taken from a pool of human donors in good health; the sample pools cells from several healthy donors. The CDR3 runs from the conserved cysteine through the conserved F or W. A D gene is named only where the DNA matches it firmly. Clone size is not always given. Where it is, it says once, few, many or a class for expanded clones.

>.|.|TRBJ2-2|TRBV21-1
TGTGCCAGCAGACAGGGTTTCGACACCGGGGAGCTGTTTTTT
CASRQGFDTGELFF
>.|TRBD1|TRBJ2-3|TRBV5-1
TGCGCCAGCAGCTTGGATGGACAGGGGTTGGATACGCAGTATTTT
CASSLDGQGLDTQYF
>few|.|TRBJ1-4|TRBV30
TGTGCCTGGAAACAGGTTCTCGAGGAAAAACTGTTTTTT
CAWKQVLEEKLFF
>.|.|TRBJ2-3|TRBV29-1
TGCAGCGTTGAACGGGACCAAGATACGCAGTATTTT
CSVERDQDTQYF
>.|TRBD2|TRBJ2-7|TRBV29-1
TGCAGCGTTGAAGTGTGGGGGAGGGTGTCCTACGAGCAGTACTTC
CSVEVWGRVSYEQYF
>.|TRBD2|TRBJ2-3|TRBV5-5
TGTGCCAGCAGCTTGGCCTCTAGCGGGGGAGCAGATACGCAGTATTTT
CASSLASSGGADTQYF
>.|TRBD2|TRBJ2-1|TRBV18
TGTGCCAGCTCACCAGACCCTTTACGACTAGCGGCTTACAATGAGCAGTTCTTC
CASSPDPLRLAAYNEQFF
>.|.|TRBJ1-1|TRBV29-1
TGCAGCGTTGATTGGCGTGCTGAAGCTTTCTTT
CSVDWRAEAFF
>.|TRBD1|TRBJ2-5|TRBV15
TGTGCCACCAGCACTGGACAGGCAAGCGGAGAGACCCAGTACTTC
CATSTGQASGETQYF
>.|TRBD2|TRBJ2-7|TRBV27
TGTGCCAGCGGGAGGGCGTCGTACGAGCAGTACTTC
CASGRASYEQYF